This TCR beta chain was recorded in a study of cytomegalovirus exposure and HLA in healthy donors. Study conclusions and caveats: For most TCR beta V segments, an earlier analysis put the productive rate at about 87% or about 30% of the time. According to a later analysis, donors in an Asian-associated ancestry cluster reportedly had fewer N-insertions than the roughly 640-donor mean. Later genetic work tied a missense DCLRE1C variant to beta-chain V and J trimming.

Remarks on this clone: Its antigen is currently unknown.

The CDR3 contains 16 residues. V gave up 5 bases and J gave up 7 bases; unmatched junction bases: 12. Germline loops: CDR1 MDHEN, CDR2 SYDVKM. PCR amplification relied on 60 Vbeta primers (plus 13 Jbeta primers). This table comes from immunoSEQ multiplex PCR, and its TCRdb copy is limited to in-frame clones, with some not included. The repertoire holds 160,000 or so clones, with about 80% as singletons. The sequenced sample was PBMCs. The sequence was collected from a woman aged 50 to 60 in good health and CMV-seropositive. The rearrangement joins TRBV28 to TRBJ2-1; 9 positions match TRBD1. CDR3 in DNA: TGTGCCAGCAGTCCACCCGGGACAGGGAGTTCGAATGAGCAGTTCTTC. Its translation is CASSPPGTGSSNEQFF.